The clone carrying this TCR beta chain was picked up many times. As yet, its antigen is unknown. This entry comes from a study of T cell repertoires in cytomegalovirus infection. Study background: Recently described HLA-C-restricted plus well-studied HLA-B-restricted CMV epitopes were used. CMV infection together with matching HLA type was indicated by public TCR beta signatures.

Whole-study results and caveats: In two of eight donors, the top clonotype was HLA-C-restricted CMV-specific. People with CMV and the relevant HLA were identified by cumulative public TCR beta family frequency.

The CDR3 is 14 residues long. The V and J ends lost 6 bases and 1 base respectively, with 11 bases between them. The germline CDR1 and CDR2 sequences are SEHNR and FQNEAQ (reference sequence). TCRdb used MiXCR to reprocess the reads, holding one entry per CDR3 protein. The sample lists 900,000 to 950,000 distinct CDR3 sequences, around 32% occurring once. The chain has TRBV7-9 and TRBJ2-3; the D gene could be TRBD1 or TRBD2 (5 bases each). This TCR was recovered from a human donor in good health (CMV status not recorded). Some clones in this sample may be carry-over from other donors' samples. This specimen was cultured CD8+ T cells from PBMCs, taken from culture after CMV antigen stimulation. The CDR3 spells CASRGRAGTDTQYF. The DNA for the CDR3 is TGTGCCAGCAGGGGGCGGGCGGGCACAGATACGCAGTATTTT.